The 17 T cell receptor beta chains in this list originate from one sample, sequenced in a study of Ad26.COV2.S vaccination and SARS-CoV-2 variants. Sequencing used immunoSEQ multiplex PCR; TCRdb keeps in-frame clones, though not all of them. The sample lists 360,000 or so clones, 80% to 90% occurring once. Treatment here: over 15 received Ad26.COV2.S at low or high dose, single or two shots; about 5 received placebo; per-sample allocation not given. Sample collection was performed on day 63 after the first vaccine or placebo injection. The sample consisted of peripheral blood, taken in a trial of Ad26.COV2.S vaccine versus placebo. All receptors come from a person aged 18-65 years who received the Ad26.COV2.S COVID-19 vaccine or a placebo.

The V call is TRBV9, the J call TRBJ1-1; D uncertain. Trimming shortened V by 0 bases and J by 1 base, and 7 bases separated the two germline ends. Germline V lookup: CDR1 SGDLS, CDR2 YYNGEE. The CDR3 sequence is 14 residues long. The CDR3 coding sequence is TGTGCCAGCAGCGTAGTTAATACGAACACTGAAGCTTTCTTT. Translation gives CASSVVNTNTEAFF.

The gene calls are TRBV4-1 and TRBJ2-5, with TRBD1 matching 7 bases. Unmatched junction bases numbered 8, after V lost 3 bases and J lost 7 bases. The CDR3 runs 14 residues. Germline-derived CDR1 and CDR2 are MGHRA and YSYEKL. The CDR3 spells CASSQVWPGGTQYF. CDR3 nucleotide sequence: TGCGCCAGCAGCCAGGTCTGGCCAGGGGGGACCCAGTACTTC.

This clone was seen a few times. The genes are TRBV19 and TRBJ1-5; no reliable D call. The germline CDR1 and CDR2 sequences are LNHDA and SQIVND (reference sequence). V was shortened by 0 bases and J by 7 bases, with 19 bases between the two germline ends. The CDR3 contains 17 residues. The CDR3 sequence: CASSIDRISTRGQPQHF. The CDR3 region has the DNA TGTGCCAGTAGTATAGATCGTATAAGTACACGAGGGCAGCCCCAGCATTTT.

This chain connects TRBV7-3 to TRBJ2-3; 7 nucleotides line up with TRBD1. Germline CDR1 is SGHTA and CDR2 is FQGTGA. Trimming took 4 bases from V and 0 from J; bases not matched to a gene: 4. This CDR3 has 15 residues. CDR3 amino acids: CASSSQGVSTDTQYF. DNA of the CDR3: TGTGCCAGCAGCTCGCAGGGGGTTAGCACAGATACGCAGTATTTT.

The chain joins TRBV6-5 to TRBJ1-2, with D uncertain. Per germline, CDR1 MNHEY and CDR2 SVGAGI. This CDR3 spans 12 amino acids. V lost 8 bases and J 5 bases, leaving 12 bases between the germline ends. CDR3 loop: CASCSLGYGYTF. For the CDR3, the DNA is TGTGCCAGCTGCAGCCTCGGGTATGGCTACACCTTC.

The gene calls are TRBV5-1 and TRBJ1-6; no reliable D call. Germline lookup yields CDR1 SGHRS and CDR2 YFSETQ. This CDR3 region has 14 residues. V lost 4 bases, J lost 5 bases, and 10 bases lay in between. The CDR3, as DNA: TGCGCCAGCAGCCCAGGCCCAGATAATTCACCCCTCCACTTT. This sequence encodes CASSPGPDNSPLHF.

The chain employs TRBV11-2 and TRBJ1-2; 8 bases fit TRBD1. The trim removed 4 bases at V and 7 bases at J, leaving 2 bases unmatched. The CDR3 has 12 residues. Per germline, CDR1 SGHAT and CDR2 FQNNGV. This chain's CDR3 is CASSSDRGGYTF. CDR3 DNA sequence: TGTGCCAGCAGCTCAGACAGGGGTGGCTACACCTTC.

The chain combines TRBV6-5 with TRBJ1-2; no clear D. The V gene's germline CDR1 is MNHEY and CDR2 SVGAGI. The CDR3 loop spans 13 amino acids. V was shortened by 0 bases and J by 5 bases, with 7 bases between the two germline ends. The CDR3, as DNA: TGTGCCAGCAGTTACTCGACAAGTTATGGCTACACCTTC. Amino acids: CASSYSTSYGYTF.

This clone was picked up one time. The chain is built from TRBV6-5 and TRBJ2-7, with 8 bases that match TRBD1. This CDR3 is built from 13 residues. V gave up 6 bases and J gave up 3 bases; unmatched junction bases: 4. CDR1 and CDR2 (germline): MNHEY, SVGAGI. This CDR3 is CASRGTGSYEQYF. CDR3 coding DNA: TGTGCCAGCAGGGGGACAGGAAGCTACGAGCAGTACTTC.

CDR3 region: CASSFSEAQYF. CDR3 coding DNA: TGCGCCAGCAGCTTTTCCGAGGCCCAGTACTTC. The chain links TRBV5-1 to TRBJ2-5; D gene ambiguous. This CDR3 spans 11 amino acids. Germline CDR1 and CDR2: SGHRS and YFSETQ. V shed 2 bases and J shed 9 bases, with 8 bases lying between them.

The rearrangement uses TRBV14 and TRBJ1-3; D is unresolved. The V end lost 1 base, the J end lost 4 bases, and 2 bases lay between the germline ends. Germline values: CDR1 SGHDN, CDR2 FVKESK. This CDR3 spans 12 amino acids. The CDR3 region has the DNA TGTGCCAGCAGCCAAGTGGGAAACACCATATATTTT. Translation gives CASSQVGNTIYF.

Written as DNA, the CDR3 is TGTGCCAGCAGCTTAGTCCGCGACAGGGTCTACAATGAGCAGTTCTTC. Residues: CASSLVRDRVYNEQFF. V and J are TRBV13 and TRBJ2-1; the match to TRBD1 covers 7 bases. V shed 1 base and J 3 bases; nucleotides not matched to a gene: 6. Germline values: CDR1 PRHDT, CDR2 FYEKMQ (reference sequence). This CDR3 has 16 amino acids. The full variable domain, with the rest looked up from reference TRBV13 and TRBJ2-1, is AAGVIQSPRHLIKEKRETATLKCYPIPRHDTVYWYQQGPGQDPQFLISFYEKMQSDKGSIPDRFSAQQFSDYHSELNMSSLELGDSALYFCASSLVRDRVYNEQFFGPGTRLTVL.

The V gene is TRBV4-3, the J gene TRBJ2-2; 12 nucleotides align to TRBD2. Germline assignment: CDR1 LGHNA and CDR2 YSLEER. The ends lost 4 bases at V and 5 bases at J; junction bases unmatched: 11. The CDR3 has 18 residues. The DNA of the CDR3 is TGCGCCAGCAGCCCGACAACTAGCGGGGGGCCCCCGACCGGGGAGCTGTTTTTT. It is translated as CASSPTTSGGPPTGELFF.

The chain couples TRBV2 to TRBJ2-5, with a weak D call TRBD1 (5 bases). Germline V gene data show CDR1 as SNHLY and CDR2 as FYNNEI. The ends were cut back, 10 bases at V and 2 bases at J, with 17 bases in the middle. The CDR3 loop spans 14 amino acids. CDR3: CANIPLGQQETQYF. In nucleotides, the CDR3 is TGTGCCAACATCCCTTTGGGGCAACAAGAGACCCAGTACTTC. The full variable domain, its missing parts supplied by reference TRBV2 and TRBJ2-5, is EPEVTQTPSHQVTQMGQEVILRCVPISNHLYFYWYRQILGQKVEFLVSFYNNEISEKSEIFDDQFSVERPDGSNFTLKIRSTKLEDSAMYFCANIPLGQQETQYFGPGTRLLVL.

The CDR3 is CASSDRNRGFGNSPLHF. Written as DNA, the CDR3 is TGTGCCAGCAGTGATAGGAACAGGGGATTTGGTAATTCACCCCTCCACTTT. The chain uses TRBV6-4 and TRBJ1-6, with 7 positions matching TRBD1. V dropped 3 bases and J dropped 6; count of bases not matched to a gene: 11. Per germline, CDR1 MRHNA and CDR2 SNTAGT. The CDR3 spans 17 residues.

This chain connects TRBV5-6 to TRBJ2-5; D not certain. The germline V and J ends were trimmed by 1 base and 7 bases, with 17 bases remaining between them. Germline-derived CDR1 and CDR2 are SGHDT and YYEEEE. This CDR3 region has 15 residues. CDR3 bases: TGTGCCAGCAGCTTGCTTCAATCTCACTGGGGGACCCAGTACTTC. Translation gives CASSLLQSHWGTQYF.

V gene TRBV28 combines with J gene TRBJ2-7, with 9 bases aligning to TRBD1. V was clipped by 3 bases and J by 0 bases; unmatched bases: 0. This CDR3 has 14 residues. Germline CDR1 MDHEN, CDR2 SYDVKM. The CDR3 sequence: CASSLTGGSYEQYF. CDR3 in DNA: TGTGCCAGCAGTTTGACAGGGGGCTCCTACGAGCAGTACTTC.